The 28 T cell receptor beta chains given below trace back to one sample, sequenced in a study of T cells of healthy individuals. A single record per CDR3 protein comes from TCRdb applying MiXCR to the 5' RACE reads. The data hold about 96,000 distinct CDR3 sequences, with approximately 15% observed a single time. All receptors come from a human donor in good health.

Ten or more counts support this clonotype. V and J are TRBV20-1 and TRBJ1-2; 7 bases align to TRBD1. V was pared by 3 bases and J by 5 bases, with 3 bases of the junction left unmatched. The germline CDR1 and CDR2 sequences are DFQATT and SNEGSKA (reference sequence). This CDR3 has 12 amino acids. CDR3 sequence (DNA): TGCAGTGCTAGCTGGGACAGTTATGGCTACACCTTC. Translation gives CSASWDSYGYTF.

There are a few counts of this clonotype. V is TRBV9 and J is TRBJ1-1; D unclear. Trimming stripped 3 bases from V and 4 bases from J, with 19 bases between. The CDR3 is 16 residues long. CDR1 is SGDLS, CDR2 YYNGEE, per germline. In DNA form, the CDR3 reads TGTGCCAGCAGCGCAGACCCGTCCCCGCCAGCCACTGAAGCTTTCTTT. Its protein is CASSADPSPPATEAFF.

The V and J genes are TRBV4-2 and TRBJ2-3; the D is unclear. There are 14 residues in the CDR3. The V gene's germline CDR1 is LGHNA and CDR2 YNFKEQ. Trimming shortened V by 1 base and J by 0 bases, and 5 bases separated the two germline ends. CDR3 loop: CASSQGTSTDTQYF. CDR3 nucleotides: TGTGCCAGCAGCCAAGGTACTAGCACAGATACGCAGTATTTT.

This clonotype was observed a handful of times. In DNA form, the CDR3 reads TGTGCCAGCAGCTTGCGGGACTCCGAAAACTCTGGAAACACCATATATTTT. This sequence encodes CASSLRDSENSGNTIYF. V usage is TRBV7-2 and J usage is TRBJ1-3, with D maybe TRBD1 (5 bases). The V end was cut by 3 bases, the J end by 0 bases, with 15 bases between. Germline V CDR1 and CDR2: SGHTA, FQGNSA. The CDR3 length is 17 residues.

The chain couples TRBV7-3 to TRBJ2-2, with D tentatively TRBD2 (6 bases). V was clipped by 0 bases and J by 3 bases, with 8 bases between them. CDR3 size: 15 residues. Looked up from germline, CDR1 is SGHTA and CDR2 is FQGTGA. The CDR3 DNA reads TGTGCCAGCAGCTTAACCGGGAGAGACACCGGGGAGCTGTTTTTT. The encoded protein is CASSLTGRDTGELFF.

The rearrangement links TRBV5-5 to TRBJ2-3; possibly TRBD2 for D (6 bases). The V gene's germline CDR1 is SGHKS and CDR2 YYEKEE (reference sequence). This CDR3 comprises 12 residues. V dropped 4 bases and J dropped 8 bases, with 11 bases sitting between them. CDR3 bases: TGTGCCAGCAGCGCGATGGGAGGTACGCAGTATTTT. This gives the protein CASSAMGGTQYF.

As regards this clonotype: A read error is possible here, since a much larger clone lies one base away. The gene calls are TRBV6-5 and TRBJ2-1; 8 bases fit TRBD1. The germline gives CDR1 MNHEY, CDR2 SVGAGI. The CDR3 is 14 amino acids. Germline trimming cut 2 bases from V and 8 bases from J; bases unmatched to any gene: 5. CDR3 in DNA: TGTGCCAGCAGTTACGGACAGGGATACGATGAGCAGTTCTTC. As protein: CASSYGQGYDEQFF.

This clonotype was detected many times. The chain joins TRBV4-3 to TRBJ2-3; no clear D. V lost 0 bases and J 4 bases, leaving 5 bases between the germline ends. CDR3 length equals 13 residues. Germline CDR1 and CDR2: LGHNA and YSLEER. CDR3 sequence (DNA): TGCGCCAGCAGCCAAGAAAGCGCAGATACGCAGTATTTT. It translates to CASSQESADTQYF.

The chain recombines TRBV5-1 with TRBJ2-1, with 7 bases lining up with TRBD1. The CDR3 loop spans 15 amino acids. The germline CDR1 and CDR2 sequences are SGHRS and YFSETQ. Trimming removed 4 bases from V and 3 bases from J; junction bases left unmatched: 7. CDR3 protein: CASSEAGTDYNEQFF. CDR3 in DNA: TGCGCCAGCAGCGAAGCCGGGACAGACTACAATGAGCAGTTCTTC.

This clonotype has a count of ten or more. This chain uses TRBV11-1 with TRBJ2-1; a possible D gene is TRBD1 (6 bases). Germline CDR1 is SGHAT and CDR2 is FQDESV (reference sequence). The CDR3 contains 15 residues. Trimming removed 4 bases from V and 2 bases from J, with 12 bases in between. The CDR3 loop is CASSSEGDAYNEQFF. In DNA form, the CDR3 reads TGTGCCAGCAGCTCCGAGGGGGACGCCTACAATGAGCAGTTCTTC.

This clonotype was counted many times. The chain carries TRBV20-1 and TRBJ2-3, with 15 bases fitting TRBD2. Looked up from germline, CDR1 is DFQATT and CDR2 is SNEGSKA (reference sequence). The length of the CDR3 is 17 residues. V dropped 6 bases and J dropped 6; count of bases not matched to a gene: 13. The CDR3 spells CSARTSGGVINPDTQYF. The CDR3 nucleotides read TGCAGTGCCCGGACTAGCGGGGGGGTCATCAACCCCGATACGCAGTATTTT.

V usage is TRBV6-2 or TRBV6-3 and J usage is TRBJ2-7, with 8 bases lining up with TRBD1. The CDR3 has 14 residues. The trim removed 9 bases at V and 6 bases at J, leaving 13 bases unmatched. The germline V gene encodes CDR1 MNHEY and CDR2 SVGEGT. The CDR3 protein is CASRLGTGGGEQYF. DNA of the CDR3: TGTGCCAGTCGCCTAGGGACAGGTGGCGGCGAGCAGTACTTC.

The chain's CDR3 is CSVVGIGSGRETQYF. In nucleotides, the CDR3 is TGCAGCGTTGTTGGTATCGGGTCGGGCAGGGAGACCCAGTACTTC. V usage is TRBV29-1 and J usage is TRBJ2-5; D is undetermined. CDR3 length: 15 residues. The V and J ends lost 4 bases and 5 bases respectively, with 20 bases between them. The V gene's germline CDR1 is SQVTM and CDR2 ANQGSEA.

This clonotype showed up just a few times. This chain joins TRBV6-5 and TRBJ1-5, with D perhaps TRBD1 (5 bases). The V and J ends lost 7 bases and 2 bases respectively, with 6 bases between them. The CDR3 sequence is 12 residues long. Germline V gives CDR1 MNHEY, CDR2 SVGAGI. The DNA for the CDR3 is TGTGCCAGCAAACAGGGCAATCAGCCCCAGCATTTT. Protein: CASKQGNQPQHF.

This clonotype was recorded at least ten times. The chain employs TRBV9 and TRBJ2-1, with 8 bases that match TRBD2. Germline values: CDR1 SGDLS, CDR2 YYNGEE. Trimming removed 6 bases from V and 4 bases from J; junction bases left unmatched: 6. This CDR3 has 14 amino acids. The chain's CDR3 is CASNTAGVYNEQFF. CDR3 DNA sequence: TGTGCCAGCAACACAGCGGGAGTTTACAATGAGCAGTTCTTC. The complete variable domain, with remaining parts taken from reference TRBV9 and TRBJ2-1, reads DSGVTQTPKHLITATGQRVTLRCSPRSGDLSVYWYQQSLDQGLQFLIQYYNGEERAKGNILERFSAQQFPDLHSELNLSSLELGDSALYFCASNTAGVYNEQFFGPGTRLTVL.

The chain uses TRBV7-3 and TRBJ2-2, with 13 bases lining up with TRBD2. Germline CDR1 reads SGHTA; CDR2 reads FQGTGA. V shed 5 bases, J shed 8 bases, and the junction held 5 bases outside the gene matches. The CDR3 loop spans 15 amino acids. The CDR3 DNA follows: TGTGCCAGCAGCCCCGGGACTAGCGGGATGGGGGAGCTGTTTTTT. Its protein product is CASSPGTSGMGELFF.

The genes are TRBV6-2 or TRBV6-3 and TRBJ2-7, with TRBD2 identical over 7 bases. Germline V gene lookup returns CDR1 MNHEY and CDR2 SVGEGT. This CDR3 comprises 14 residues. The trim removed 0 bases at V and 9 bases at J, leaving 8 bases unmatched. CDR3: CASSYSGGLGVQYF. As DNA, the CDR3 is TGTGCCAGCAGTTACTCGGGAGGGCTCGGCGTGCAGTACTTC.

This clonotype was seen a handful of times. The chain employs TRBV4-2 and TRBJ1-5, with D possibly being TRBD1 (6 bases). Germline V gene data show CDR1 as LGHNA and CDR2 as YNFKEQ. The CDR3 sequence is 14 residues long. V lost 4 bases and J 7 bases, leaving 14 bases between the germline ends. CDR3 DNA sequence: TGTGCCAGCAGCCTTACAGGGACCTACCAGCCCCAGCATTTT. This gives the protein CASSLTGTYQPQHF.

This clonotype has ten or more counts. The V call is TRBV9, the J call TRBJ1-5; D is possibly TRBD1 (5 bases). The CDR3 covers 16 residues. The V and J ends lost 0 bases and 7 bases respectively, with 17 bases between them. The germline gives CDR1 SGDLS, CDR2 YYNGEE. The chain's CDR3 is CASSVGGRDRDQPQHF. CDR3 sequence (DNA): TGTGCCAGCAGCGTAGGAGGAAGGGATAGGGACCAGCCCCAGCATTTT.

This clonotype has ten or more counts. The chain carries TRBV7-2 and TRBJ1-2; TRBD1 is a possible D gene (5 bases). Germline V lookup: CDR1 SGHTA, CDR2 FQGNSA. The germline V and J ends were trimmed by 1 base and 7 bases, with 16 bases remaining between them. This CDR3 spans 15 amino acids. Here the CDR3 reads CASSLGGLGGSGYTF. The CDR3 DNA follows: TGTGCCAGCAGCTTAGGTGGCTTGGGGGGGTCTGGCTACACCTTC. Combining the CDR3 with reference TRBV7-2 and TRBJ1-2 gives the whole variable domain GAGVSQSPSNKVTEKGKDVELRCDPISGHTALYWYRQSLGQGLEFLIYFQGNSAPDKSGLPSDRFSAERTGGSVSTLTIQRTQQEDSAVYLCASSLGGLGGSGYTFGSGTRLTVV.

This clonotype was seen at least ten times. The genes are TRBV28 and TRBJ1-5; D may be TRBD1 (6 bases). Germline V gives CDR1 MDHEN, CDR2 SYDVKM. V dropped 4 bases and J dropped 6 bases, with 16 bases sitting between them. This CDR3 is 15 amino acids long. The CDR3 coding sequence is TGTGCCAGCAGTTCCTATGGGGGGGCTGGTCAGCCCCAGCATTTT. Translated: CASSSYGGAGQPQHF. Full variable domain (rest looked up from reference TRBV28 and TRBJ1-5): DVKVTQSSRYLVKRTGEKVFLECVQDMDHENMFWYRQDPGLGLRLIYFSYDVKMKEKGDIPEGYSVSREKKERFSLILESASTNQTSMYLCASSSYGGAGQPQHFGDGTRLSIL.

A few counts support this clonotype. The chain links TRBV3-1 to TRBJ2-1, with TRBD2 identical over 9 bases. V lost 3 bases to trimming and J lost 3 bases; unmatched junction nucleotides: 3. Germline CDR1 and CDR2: LGHDT and YNNKEL (reference sequence). The CDR3 sequence is 15 residues long. In DNA form, the CDR3 reads TGTGCCAGCAGCCAGCTAGCGGGGATCTACAATGAGCAGTTCTTC. Amino acids: CASSQLAGIYNEQFF.

This clonotype was seen ten or more times. The CDR3 DNA follows: TGTGCCAGCAGTGAAGGGACTAGCGATTACAATGAGCAGTTCTTC. Encoded protein: CASSEGTSDYNEQFF. V and J are TRBV28 and TRBJ2-1; 10 nucleotides line up with TRBD2. J lost 4 bases, V lost 5 bases, and 5 bases had no gene match. In germline, CDR1 is MDHEN, CDR2 SYDVKM. The CDR3 has 15 amino acids.

This clonotype has just a few counts. The CDR3 DNA is TGTGCCAGCAGCCAAGTGGGGGGCACAGATACGCAGTATTTT. Translating gives CASSQVGGTDTQYF. V gene TRBV4-2 combines with J gene TRBJ2-3; D possibly matches TRBD1 or TRBD2 (5 bases each). Trimming stripped 1 base from V and 1 base from J, with 6 bases between. Germline V gene data show CDR1 as LGHNA and CDR2 as YNFKEQ. CDR3 length: 14 amino acids.

The rearrangement uses TRBV10-3 and TRBJ2-3; the D gene is possibly TRBD2 (5 bases). Germline-derived CDR1 and CDR2 are ENHRY and SYGVKD. The CDR3 contains 12 residues. V lost 8 bases and J 1 base, leaving 7 bases between the germline ends. The DNA for the CDR3 is TGTGCCATCGGGCGGGGCACAGATACGCAGTATTTT. Translation gives CAIGRGTDTQYF.

This clonotype was counted ten times or more. The CDR3 loop reads CASSVGYGYTF. The CDR3 nucleotides read TGTGCCAGCAGTGTTGGCTATGGCTACACCTTC. The rearrangement uses TRBV2 and TRBJ1-2; D gene ambiguous. CDR1 SNHLY and CDR2 FYNNEI come from the germline V gene. The CDR3 has 11 residues. The V end was cut by 4 bases, the J end by 4 bases, with 4 bases between.

This clonotype was counted only a few times. The chain carries TRBV7-6 and TRBJ2-7; D might be TRBD1 (5 bases). Trimming stripped 5 bases from V and 5 bases from J, with 10 bases between. The CDR3 runs 12 residues. Germline lookup yields CDR1 SGHVS and CDR2 FNYEAQ. The CDR3 is CASSTRQNEQYF. The CDR3 DNA reads as TGTGCCAGCAGCACCCGACAGAACGAGCAGTACTTC.

There are many counts of this clonotype. The V and J genes are TRBV6-1 and TRBJ1-1, with 9 nucleotides matching TRBD1. J was trimmed by 3 bases and V by 3 bases; bases with no gene match: 2. CDR1 MNHNS and CDR2 SASEGT come from the germline V gene. The CDR3 is made up of 14 amino acids. The CDR3 sequence is CASSETGGHTEAFF. In DNA, the CDR3 is TGTGCCAGCAGTGAGACAGGGGGGCACACTGAAGCTTTCTTT.